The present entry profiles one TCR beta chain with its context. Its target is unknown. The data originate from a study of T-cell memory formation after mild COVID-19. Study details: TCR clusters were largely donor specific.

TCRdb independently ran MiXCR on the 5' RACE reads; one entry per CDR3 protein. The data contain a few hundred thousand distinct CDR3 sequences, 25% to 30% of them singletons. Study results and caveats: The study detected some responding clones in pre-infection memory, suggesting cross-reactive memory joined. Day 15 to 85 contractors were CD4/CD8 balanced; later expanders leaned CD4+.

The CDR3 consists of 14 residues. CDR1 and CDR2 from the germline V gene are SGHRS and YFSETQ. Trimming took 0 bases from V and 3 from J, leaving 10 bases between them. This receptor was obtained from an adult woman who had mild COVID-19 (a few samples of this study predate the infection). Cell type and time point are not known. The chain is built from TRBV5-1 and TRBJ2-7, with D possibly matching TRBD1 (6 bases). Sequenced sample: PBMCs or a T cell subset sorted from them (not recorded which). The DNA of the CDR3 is TGCGCCAGCAGCTTGGCCGGGACATTCTACGAGCAGTACTTC. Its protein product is CASSLAGTFYEQYF.